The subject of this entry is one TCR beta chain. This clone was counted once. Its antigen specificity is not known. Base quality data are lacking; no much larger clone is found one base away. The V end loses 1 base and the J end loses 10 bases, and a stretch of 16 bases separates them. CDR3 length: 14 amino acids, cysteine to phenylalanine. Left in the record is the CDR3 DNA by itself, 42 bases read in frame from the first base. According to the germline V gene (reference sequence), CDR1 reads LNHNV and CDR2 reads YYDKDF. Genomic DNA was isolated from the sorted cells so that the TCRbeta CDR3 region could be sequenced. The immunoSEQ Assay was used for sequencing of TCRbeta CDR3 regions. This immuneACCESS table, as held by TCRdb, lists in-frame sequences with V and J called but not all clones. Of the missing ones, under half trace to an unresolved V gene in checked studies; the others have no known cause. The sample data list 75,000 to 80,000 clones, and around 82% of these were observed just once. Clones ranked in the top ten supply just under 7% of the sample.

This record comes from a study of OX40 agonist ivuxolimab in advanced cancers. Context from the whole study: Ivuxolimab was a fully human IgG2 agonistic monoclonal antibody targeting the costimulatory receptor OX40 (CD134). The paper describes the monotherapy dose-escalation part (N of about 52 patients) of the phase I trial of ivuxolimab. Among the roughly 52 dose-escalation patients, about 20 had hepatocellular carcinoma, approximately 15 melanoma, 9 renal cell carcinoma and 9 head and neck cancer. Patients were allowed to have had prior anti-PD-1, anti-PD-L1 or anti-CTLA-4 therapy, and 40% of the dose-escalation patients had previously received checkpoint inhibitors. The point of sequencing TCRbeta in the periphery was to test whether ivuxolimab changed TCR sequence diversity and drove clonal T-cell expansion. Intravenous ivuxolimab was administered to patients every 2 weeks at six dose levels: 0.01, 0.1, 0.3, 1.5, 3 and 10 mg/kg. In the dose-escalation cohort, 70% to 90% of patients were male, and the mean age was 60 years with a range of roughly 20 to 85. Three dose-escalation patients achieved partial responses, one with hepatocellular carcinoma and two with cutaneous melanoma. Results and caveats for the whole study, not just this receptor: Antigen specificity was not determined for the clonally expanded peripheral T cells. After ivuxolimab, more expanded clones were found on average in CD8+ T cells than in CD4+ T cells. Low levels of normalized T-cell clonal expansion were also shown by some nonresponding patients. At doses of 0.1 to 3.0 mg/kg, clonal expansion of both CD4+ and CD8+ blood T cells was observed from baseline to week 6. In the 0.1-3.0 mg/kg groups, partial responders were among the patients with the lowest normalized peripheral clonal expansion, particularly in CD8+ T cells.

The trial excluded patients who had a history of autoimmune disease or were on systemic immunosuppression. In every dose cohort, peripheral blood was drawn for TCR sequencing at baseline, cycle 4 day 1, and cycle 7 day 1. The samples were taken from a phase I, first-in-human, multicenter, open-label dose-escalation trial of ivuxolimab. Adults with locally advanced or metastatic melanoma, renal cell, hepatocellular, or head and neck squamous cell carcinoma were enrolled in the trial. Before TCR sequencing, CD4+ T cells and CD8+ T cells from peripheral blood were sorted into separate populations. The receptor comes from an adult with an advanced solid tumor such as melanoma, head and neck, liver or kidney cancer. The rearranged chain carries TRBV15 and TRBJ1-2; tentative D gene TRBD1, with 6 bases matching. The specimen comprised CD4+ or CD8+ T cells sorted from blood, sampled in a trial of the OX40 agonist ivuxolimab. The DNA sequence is TGTGCCACCAGCAGAGCAGGACAGAACCGTCCCTACACCTTC. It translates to CATSRAGQNRPYTF.